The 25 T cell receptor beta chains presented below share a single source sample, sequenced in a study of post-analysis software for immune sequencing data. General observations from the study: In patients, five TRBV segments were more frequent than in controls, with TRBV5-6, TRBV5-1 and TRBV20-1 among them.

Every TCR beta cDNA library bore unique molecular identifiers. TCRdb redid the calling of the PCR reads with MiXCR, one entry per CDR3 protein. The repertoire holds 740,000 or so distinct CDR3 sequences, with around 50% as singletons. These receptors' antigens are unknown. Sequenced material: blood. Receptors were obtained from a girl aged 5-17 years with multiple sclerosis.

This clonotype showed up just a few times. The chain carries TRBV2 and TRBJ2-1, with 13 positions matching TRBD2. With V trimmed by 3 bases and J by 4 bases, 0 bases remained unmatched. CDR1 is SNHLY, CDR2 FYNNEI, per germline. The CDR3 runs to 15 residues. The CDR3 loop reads CASSETSGGYNEQFF. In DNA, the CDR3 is TGTGCCAGCAGTGAGACTAGCGGGGGGTACAATGAGCAGTTCTTC.

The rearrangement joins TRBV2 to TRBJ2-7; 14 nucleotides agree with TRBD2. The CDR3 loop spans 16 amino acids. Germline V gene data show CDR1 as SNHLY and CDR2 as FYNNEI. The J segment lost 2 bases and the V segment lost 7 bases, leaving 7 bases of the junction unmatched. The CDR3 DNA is TGTGCCAGCAAAGGGACTAGCGGGAGAAACCCCTACGAGCAGTACTTC. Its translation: CASKGTSGRNPYEQYF.

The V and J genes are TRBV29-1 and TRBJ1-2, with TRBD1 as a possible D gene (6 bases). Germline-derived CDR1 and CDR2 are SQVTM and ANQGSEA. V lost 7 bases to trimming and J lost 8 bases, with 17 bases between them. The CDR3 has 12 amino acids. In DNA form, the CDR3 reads TGCAGCGCACAGGGTTTAGGAAGAGGCTACACCTTC. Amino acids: CSAQGLGRGYTF.

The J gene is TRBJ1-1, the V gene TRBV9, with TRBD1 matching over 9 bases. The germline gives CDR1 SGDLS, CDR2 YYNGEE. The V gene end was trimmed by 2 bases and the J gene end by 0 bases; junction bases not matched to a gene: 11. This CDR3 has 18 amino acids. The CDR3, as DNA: TGTGCCAGCAGCGTGGGGCGGATCGGGACAGGGATGAACACTGAAGCTTTCTTT. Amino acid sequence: CASSVGRIGTGMNTEAFF.

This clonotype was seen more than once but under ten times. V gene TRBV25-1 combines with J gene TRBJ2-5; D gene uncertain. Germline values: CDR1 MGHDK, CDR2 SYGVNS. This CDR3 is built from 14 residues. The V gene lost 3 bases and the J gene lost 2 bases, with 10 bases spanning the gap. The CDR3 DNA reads TGTGCCAGCAGTGAGGTCCAGGAGCAAGAGACCCAGTACTTC. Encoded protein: CASSEVQEQETQYF.

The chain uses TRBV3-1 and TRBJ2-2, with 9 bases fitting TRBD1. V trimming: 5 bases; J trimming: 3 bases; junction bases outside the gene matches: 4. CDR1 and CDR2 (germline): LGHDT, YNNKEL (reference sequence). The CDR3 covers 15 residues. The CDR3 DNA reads TGTGCCAGCAGCGGGGGACAGGGATACACCGGGGAGCTGTTTTTT. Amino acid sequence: CASSGGQGYTGELFF.

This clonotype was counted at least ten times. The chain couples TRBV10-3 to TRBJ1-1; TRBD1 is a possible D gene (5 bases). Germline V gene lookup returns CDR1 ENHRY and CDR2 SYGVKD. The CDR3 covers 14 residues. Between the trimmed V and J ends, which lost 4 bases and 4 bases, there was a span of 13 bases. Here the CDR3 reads CAISGGPGATEAFF. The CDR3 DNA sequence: TGTGCCATCAGTGGGGGTCCTGGGGCCACTGAAGCTTTCTTT.

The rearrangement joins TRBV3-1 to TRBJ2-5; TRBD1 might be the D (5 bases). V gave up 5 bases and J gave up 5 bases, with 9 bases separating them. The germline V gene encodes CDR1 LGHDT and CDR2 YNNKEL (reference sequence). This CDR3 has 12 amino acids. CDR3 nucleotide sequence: TGTGCCAGCAGCTGGGGCGTGGAGACCCAGTACTTC. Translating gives CASSWGVETQYF.

The CDR3 coding sequence is TGTGCCAGCAGCTTAGGCACGACCGGATCCGAGCAGTACTTC. This sequence encodes CASSLGTTGSEQYF. V and J are TRBV7-3 and TRBJ2-7; D gene uncertain. The CDR3 contains 14 residues. Trimming left V 2 bases short and J 6 bases short, with 14 bases between. Germline assignment: CDR1 SGHTA and CDR2 FQGTGA.

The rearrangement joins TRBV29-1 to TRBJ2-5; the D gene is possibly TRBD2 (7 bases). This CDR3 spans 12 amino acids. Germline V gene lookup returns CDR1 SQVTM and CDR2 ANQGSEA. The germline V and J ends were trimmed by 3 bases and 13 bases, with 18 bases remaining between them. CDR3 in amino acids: CSVDLAGASGYF. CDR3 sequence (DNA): TGCAGCGTTGATTTGGCGGGGGCGTCGGGGTACTTC.

CDR3 in amino acids: CASSSVLGNYGYTF. CDR3 DNA sequence: TGTGCCAGCAGCTCGGTGCTTGGAAACTATGGCTACACCTTC. The rearrangement uses TRBV7-9 and TRBJ1-2; D is undetermined. CDR1 is SEHNR and CDR2 is FQNEAQ in the germline V gene (reference sequence). V was clipped by 4 bases and J by 2 bases, with 11 bases between them. CDR3 length: 14 amino acids.

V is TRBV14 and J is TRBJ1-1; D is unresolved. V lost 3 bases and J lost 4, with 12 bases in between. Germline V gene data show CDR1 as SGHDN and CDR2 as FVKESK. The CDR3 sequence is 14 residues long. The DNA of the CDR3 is TGTGCCAGCAGCCAGGGAGTGGACGCCACTGAAGCTTTCTTT. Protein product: CASSQGVDATEAFF.

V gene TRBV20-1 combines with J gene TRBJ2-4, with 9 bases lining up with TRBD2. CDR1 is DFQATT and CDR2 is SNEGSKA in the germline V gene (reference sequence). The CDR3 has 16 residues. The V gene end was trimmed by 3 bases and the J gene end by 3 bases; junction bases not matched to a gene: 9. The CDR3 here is CSARALSGSGKNIQYF. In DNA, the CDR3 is TGCAGTGCTAGGGCCCTTAGCGGGAGTGGCAAAAACATTCAGTACTTC.

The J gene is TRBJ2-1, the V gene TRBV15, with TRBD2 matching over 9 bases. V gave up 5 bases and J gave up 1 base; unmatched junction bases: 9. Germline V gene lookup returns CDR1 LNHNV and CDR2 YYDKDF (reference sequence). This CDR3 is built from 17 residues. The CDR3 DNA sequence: TGTGCCACCAGCTTCTTTCCAGCGGGGGGTTCCTACAATGAGCAGTTCTTC. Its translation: CATSFFPAGGSYNEQFF.

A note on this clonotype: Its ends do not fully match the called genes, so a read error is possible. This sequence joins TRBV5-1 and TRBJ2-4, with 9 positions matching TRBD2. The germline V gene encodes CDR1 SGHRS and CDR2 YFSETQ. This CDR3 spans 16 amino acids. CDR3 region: CASSFSAGGGENIRYF. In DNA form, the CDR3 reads TGCGCCAGCAGCTTTAGCGCGGGAGGGGGGGAAAACATTCGGTACTTC.

The CDR3 coding sequence is TGTGCCAGCAGCCGGTGGACTAGCGGGACACATTATGAGCAGTTCTTC. It translates to CASSRWTSGTHYEQFF. The gene calls are TRBV3-1 and TRBJ2-7; 12 bases align to TRBD2. The better agreement between TRBJ2-1 and the DNA end casts doubt on the J call. The CDR3 covers 16 residues. Germline V gives CDR1 LGHDT, CDR2 YNNKEL (reference sequence).

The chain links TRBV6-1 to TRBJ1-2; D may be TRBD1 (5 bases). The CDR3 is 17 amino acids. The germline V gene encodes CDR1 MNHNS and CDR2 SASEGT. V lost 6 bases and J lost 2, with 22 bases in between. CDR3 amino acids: CASSRLGGTETNYGYTF. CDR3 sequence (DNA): TGTGCCAGCAGCCGTCTGGGGGGGACTGAAACCAACTATGGCTACACCTTC.

The DNA for the CDR3 is TGTGCCAGCAGCTCACCGAACCGGGACTTCTACAATGAGCAGTTCTTC. It yields the protein CASSSPNRDFYNEQFF. The chain uses TRBV7-9 and TRBJ2-1, with a tentative D call TRBD2 (6 bases). The V gene lost 4 bases and the J gene lost 3 bases, with 16 bases spanning the gap. There are 16 residues in the CDR3. Looked up from germline, CDR1 is SEHNR and CDR2 is FQNEAQ (reference sequence).

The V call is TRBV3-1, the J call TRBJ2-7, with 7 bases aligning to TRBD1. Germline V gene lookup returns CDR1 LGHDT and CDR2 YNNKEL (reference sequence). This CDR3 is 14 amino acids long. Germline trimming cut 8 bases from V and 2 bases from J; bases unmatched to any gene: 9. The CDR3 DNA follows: TGTGCCAGCGGGAAGACAGGGCCCGCCTACGAGCAGTACTTC. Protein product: CASGKTGPAYEQYF.

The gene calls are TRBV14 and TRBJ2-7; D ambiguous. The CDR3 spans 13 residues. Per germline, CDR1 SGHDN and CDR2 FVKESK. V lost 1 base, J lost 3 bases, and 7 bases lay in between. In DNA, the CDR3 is TGTGCCAGCAGCCAAGCAGGTCACTACGAGCAGTACTTC. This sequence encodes CASSQAGHYEQYF.

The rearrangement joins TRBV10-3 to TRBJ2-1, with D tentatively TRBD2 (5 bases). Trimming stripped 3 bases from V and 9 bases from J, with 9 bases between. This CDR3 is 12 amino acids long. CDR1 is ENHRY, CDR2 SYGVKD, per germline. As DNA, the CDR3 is TGTGCCATCAGTGAAACACGGGGTGAGCAGTTCTTC. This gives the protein CAISETRGEQFF.

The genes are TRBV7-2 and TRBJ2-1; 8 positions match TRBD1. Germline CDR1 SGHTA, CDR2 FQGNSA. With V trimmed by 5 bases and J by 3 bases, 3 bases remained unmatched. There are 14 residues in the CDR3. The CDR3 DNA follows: TGTGCCAGCAGCGCGGACAGGGTCTACAATGAGCAGTTCTTC. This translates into CASSADRVYNEQFF. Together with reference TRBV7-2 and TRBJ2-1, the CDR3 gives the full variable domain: GAGVSQSPSNKVTEKGKDVELRCDPISGHTALYWYRQSLGQGLEFLIYFQGNSAPDKSGLPSDRFSAERTGGSVSTLTIQRTQQEDSAVYLCASSADRVYNEQFFGPGTRLTVL.

The CDR3 region has the DNA TGCAGCGTGACCCCGGACAGGGGATCCTATGGCTACACCTTC. Translated, it gives CSVTPDRGSYGYTF. The V and J genes are TRBV29-1 and TRBJ1-2; TRBD1 agrees at 9 bases. The CDR3 is made up of 14 amino acids. V lost 6 bases to trimming and J lost 4 bases; unmatched junction nucleotides: 9. Germline V gene data show CDR1 as SQVTM and CDR2 as ANQGSEA. Full variable domain (outside the CDR3, taken from reference TRBV29-1 and TRBJ1-2): SAVISQKPSRDICQRGTSLTIQCQVDSQVTMMFWYRQQPGQSLTLIATANQGSEATYESGFVIDKFPISRPNLTFSTLTVSNMSPEDSSIYLCSVTPDRGSYGYTFGSGTRLTVV.

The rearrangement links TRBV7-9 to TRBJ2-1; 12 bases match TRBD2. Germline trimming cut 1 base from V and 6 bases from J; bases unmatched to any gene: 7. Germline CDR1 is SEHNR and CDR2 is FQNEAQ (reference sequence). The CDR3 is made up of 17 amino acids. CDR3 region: CASSLGEGLAGLNEQFF. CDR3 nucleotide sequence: TGTGCCAGCAGCTTAGGGGAAGGACTAGCGGGACTCAATGAGCAGTTCTTC.

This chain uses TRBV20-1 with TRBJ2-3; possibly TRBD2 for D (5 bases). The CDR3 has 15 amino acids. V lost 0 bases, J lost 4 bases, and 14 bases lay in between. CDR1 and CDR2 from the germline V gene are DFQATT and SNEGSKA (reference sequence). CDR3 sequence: CSARDPRARADTQYF. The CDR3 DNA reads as TGCAGTGCTAGAGACCCCCGAGCGCGGGCAGATACGCAGTATTTT.